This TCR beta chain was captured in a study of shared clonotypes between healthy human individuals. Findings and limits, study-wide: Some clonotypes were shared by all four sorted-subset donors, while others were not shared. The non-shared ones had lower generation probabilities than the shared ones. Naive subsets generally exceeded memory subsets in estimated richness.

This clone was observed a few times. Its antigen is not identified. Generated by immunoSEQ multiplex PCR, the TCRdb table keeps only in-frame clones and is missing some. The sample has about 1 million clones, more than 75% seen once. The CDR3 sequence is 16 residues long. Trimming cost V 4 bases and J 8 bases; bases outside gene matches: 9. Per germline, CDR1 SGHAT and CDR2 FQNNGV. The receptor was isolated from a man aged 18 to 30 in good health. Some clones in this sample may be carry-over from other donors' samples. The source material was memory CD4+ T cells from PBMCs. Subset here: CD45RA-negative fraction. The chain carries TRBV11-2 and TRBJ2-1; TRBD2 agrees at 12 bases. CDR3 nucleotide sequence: TGTGCCAGCAGCTCCCCCCTAGCGGGAGGGCGGGATGAGCAGTTCTTC. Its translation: CASSSPLAGGRDEQFF. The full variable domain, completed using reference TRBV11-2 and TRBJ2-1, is EAGVAQSPRYKIIEKRQSVAFWCNPISGHATLYWYQQILGQGPKLLIQFQNNGVVDDSQLPKDRFSAERLKGVDSTLKIQPAKLEDSAVYLCASSSPLAGGRDEQFFGPGTRLTVL.